The present entry profiles one T cell receptor (beta chain) with its context. Its antigen is unknown. No base qualities exist here, and no much larger clone lies one base off it. In the germline V gene, CDR1 corresponds to MNHNS and CDR2 to SASEGT. The CDR3, from cysteine to phenylalanine, totals 13 residues. This entry keeps only the CDR3 DNA: 39 bases, framed from base 1. V and J lose 6 bases and 5 bases, and a span of 14 bases separates them. The roughly 39 donors, aged 6 to 90 years, were systemically healthy Caucasian individuals from Russia. Ten milliliters of peripheral blood were drawn from each donor into EDTA-treated Vacutainer tubes. Ficoll-Paque density-gradient centrifugation was used to isolate PBMCs, with at least 6.5 million per sample. Trizol reagent was used to extract total RNA from the PBMCs, yielding at least 5.5 micrograms per sample. For every donor, an aliquot of PBMCs went through flow cytometry to measure the percentages of naive CD45RAhigh/CD27high T cells.

Library prep was done by 5' RACE. TCRdb lists the instrument as Illumina HiSeq 2500. A second PCR of about 6 to 12 cycles was run with a J-beta primer mix and a sample-barcoded 5' primer. A unique molecular identifier was introduced onto each TCR beta cDNA molecule by a template-switch 5' adaptor carrying 12 random nucleotides. Each sample yielded at least 2.5 million CDR3-containing paired-end reads. The Mint cDNA synthesis kit, primed by a TRBC-specific oligonucleotide, was used to synthesize first-strand cDNA from all RNA. Following uracil-DNA glycosylase treatment, a first 18-cycle PCR with universal primers M1SS and BC2_uni_R was performed on all cDNA. On the study's bioinformatics: Normalization of each sample was performed by random selection of 1 million high-quality reads, each carrying a distinct molecular identifier. Reads with shared molecular identifiers were discarded instead of being binned into consensus sequences. MiTCR, with a Q25 quality threshold and the strictest error-elimination algorithm, was used for CDR3 identification, clonotype clustering and error correction. Lower-bound total TCR beta diversity was estimated with a nonparametric unseen species model using Euler transformation. TCRdb reworked the public reads: Q25 trimming with fastp, MiXCR clone assembly, productive beta chains retained. A single entry per CDR3 protein holds the most common genes and DNA from its merged rows. The V and J calls, along with clone size, are taken from TCRdb and not from the paper's own processing. Here the sample has roughly 800,000 distinct CDR3 sequences; roughly 25% occur a single time. Approximately 4% of the sample lies in the top ten.

This entry belongs to a study of blood T cells in healthy people across ages (dated by TCRdb to 2014 to 2015). Broadly, across the study: In model experiments, roughly one uniquely barcoded TCR beta cDNA molecule per two T cells was captured by template switching. The study measured age-related changes in TCR beta repertoire diversity using deep sequencing normalized with unique cDNA molecular identifiers. The donors were divided into four age groups: young (average around 16 years), middle-aged (around 37), aged (approximately 59) and long-lived (nearly 85). Two additional independent replicas of 1 million unique cDNA reads from the same blood draw were analyzed for two donors (one aged 18 to 30 and one aged 80 or older). Results and caveats for the whole study, not just this receptor: Observed TCR beta diversity per million T cells fell roughly linearly with age, and a significant reduction was already apparent by age approximately 41. Conclusive comparison of naive and antigen-experienced compartments was prevented by the profiling of bulk unsorted PBMCs. The CMV infection status of donors was not known, potentially confounding age-related changes in expanded clonotypes. Total diversity estimates from one million sequenced T cells were considered lower bounds and underestimates. Compared with the aged group, the long-lived group had more naive CD4+ T cells, fewer expanded clones and increased TCR diversity, suggesting age selection. There was a strong correlation between observed TCR beta diversity and the percentage of naive T cells measured by flow cytometry.

The same sample was also used in a study of T cells of mothers and their children. As the second paper documents: The donors were nine systemically healthy Caucasian individuals, made up of three mothers and their six children. cDNA synthesis used all of the extracted RNA, with roughly 1.5 ug of RNA in each 15 ul reaction. In the second PCR, the M1S primer introduced both the sample barcodes and 2-4 random nucleotides. Over 8 million TCR beta CDR3 reads were obtained for each mother, and some 3 million reads were obtained for each child. Thymic selection similarly shapes TCR recombination output in related and unrelated pairs, with minor effect from inherited differences. Normalized repertoire overlap was always slightly but never significantly higher in related than unrelated mother-child pairs. No persistent microchimeric T cell clones were detected, at a sensitivity of around 97 clones per million clonotypes. To look for features that set related mother-child pairs apart from unrelated individuals, the researchers ran deep NGS to compare the TCR beta repertoires of mothers and children. On average, the children were about 10 +/- 4 years old, while the mothers were about 38 +/- 4 years old. After adapter ligation was performed with NEBNext reagents, the libraries were sequenced on an Illumina HiSeq 2000 with 100+100 nt paired-end reads. To avoid cross-contamination, the mother libraries and the child libraries were prepared a month apart and sequenced in separate runs. For each donor, between roughly 500,000 and 2,300,000 distinct TCR beta clonotypes were identified. Naive TCR beta clonotypes were estimated from low-frequency clonotypes matched to each donor's FACS-determined naive share, without sorting.

Sequenced: blood. The clonotype originates from a boy aged 10-17 years in good health. Recombination connected TRBV6-1 to TRBJ2-7; the D gene is possibly TRBD1, with 6 bases matching. CDR3 protein: CASRVQGADEQYF. The DNA sequence is as follows: TGTGCCAGCAGAGTACAGGGAGCGGACGAGCAGTACTTC.